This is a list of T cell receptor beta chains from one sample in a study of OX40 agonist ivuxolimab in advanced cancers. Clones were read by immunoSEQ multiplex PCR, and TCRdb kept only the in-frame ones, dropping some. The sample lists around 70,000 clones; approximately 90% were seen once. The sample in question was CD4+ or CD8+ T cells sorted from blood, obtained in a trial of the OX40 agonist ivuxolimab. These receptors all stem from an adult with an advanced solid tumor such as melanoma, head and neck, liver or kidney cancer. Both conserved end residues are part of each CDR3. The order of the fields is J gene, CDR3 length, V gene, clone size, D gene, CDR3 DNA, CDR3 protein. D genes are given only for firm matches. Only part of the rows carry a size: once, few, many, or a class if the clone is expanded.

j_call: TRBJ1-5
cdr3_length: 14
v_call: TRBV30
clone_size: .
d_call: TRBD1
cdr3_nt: TGTGCCTGGAGCCTACAGGGGGTGAATCAGCCCCAGCATTTT
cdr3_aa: CAWSLQGVNQPQHF

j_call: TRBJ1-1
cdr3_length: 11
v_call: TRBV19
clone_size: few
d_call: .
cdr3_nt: TGTGCCAGTATTACACCATCAGAAGCTTTCTTT
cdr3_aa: CASITPSEAFF

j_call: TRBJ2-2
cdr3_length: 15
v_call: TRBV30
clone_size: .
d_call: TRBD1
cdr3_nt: TGTGCCTGGAGTGTTTTCGACAGGGTGTCATCGGAGCTGTTTTTT
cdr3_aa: CAWSVFDRVSSELFF

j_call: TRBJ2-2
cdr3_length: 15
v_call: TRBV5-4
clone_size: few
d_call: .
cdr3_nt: TGTGCCAGCAGCCCGGTACAGGATTTCACCGGGGAGCTGTTTTTT
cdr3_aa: CASSPVQDFTGELFF

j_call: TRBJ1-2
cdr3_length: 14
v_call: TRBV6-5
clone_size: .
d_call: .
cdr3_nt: TGTGCCAGCAGTGCTCTTGGAGGGGCGCTAGGCTACACCTTC
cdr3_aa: CASSALGGALGYTF

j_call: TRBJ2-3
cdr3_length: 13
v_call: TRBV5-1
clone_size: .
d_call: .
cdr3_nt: TGCGCCAGCAGCACACAGGGCGCAGATACGCAGTATTTT
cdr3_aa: CASSTQGADTQYF

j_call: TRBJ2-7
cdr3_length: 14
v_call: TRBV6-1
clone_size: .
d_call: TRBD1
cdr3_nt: TGTGCCAGCAGTCAGACAGGGTTTCCCCTCGAGCAGTACTTC
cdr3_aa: CASSQTGFPLEQYF

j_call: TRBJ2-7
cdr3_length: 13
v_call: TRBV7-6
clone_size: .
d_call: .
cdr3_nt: TGTGCCAGCAGCTTAAGACCGGAGTTCGAGCAGTACTTC
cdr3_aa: CASSLRPEFEQYF

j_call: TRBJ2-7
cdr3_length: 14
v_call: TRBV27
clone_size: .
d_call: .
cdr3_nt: TGTGCCAGCAGTTTGGAAAGGGGGAGGGACGAGCAGTACTTC
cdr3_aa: CASSLERGRDEQYF

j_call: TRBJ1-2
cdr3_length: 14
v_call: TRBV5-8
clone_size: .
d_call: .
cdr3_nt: TGTGCCAGCCCGGCCCCCGACAGCTTCTATGGCTACACCTTC
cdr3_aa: CASPAPDSFYGYTF

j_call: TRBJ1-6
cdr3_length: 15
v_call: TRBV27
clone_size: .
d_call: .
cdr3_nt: TGTGCCAGCAGTTTATCGCCCGGGTTGGGGTCACCCCTCCACTTT
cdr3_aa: CASSLSPGLGSPLHF

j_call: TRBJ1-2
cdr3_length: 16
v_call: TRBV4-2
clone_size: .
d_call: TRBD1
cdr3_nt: TGTGCCAGCAGCCAAGAAGGGACAGGGGGGTTCTATGGCTACACCTTC
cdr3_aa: CASSQEGTGGFYGYTF

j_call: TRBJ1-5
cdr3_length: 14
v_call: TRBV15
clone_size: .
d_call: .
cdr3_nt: TGTGCCACCAGCAGGGGCGGAGGGTTTCAGCCCCAGCATTTT
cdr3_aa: CATSRGGGFQPQHF

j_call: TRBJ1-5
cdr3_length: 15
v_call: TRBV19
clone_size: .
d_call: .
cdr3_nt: TGTGCCAGTATCAAGGTAGGGGGGGGTGATCAGCCCCAGCATTTT
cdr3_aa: CASIKVGGGDQPQHF

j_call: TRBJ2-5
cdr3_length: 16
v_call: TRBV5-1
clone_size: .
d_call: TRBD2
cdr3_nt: TGCGCCAGCAGCTACGGGACTAGTAATTTAGGGGAGACCCAGTACTTC
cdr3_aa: CASSYGTSNLGETQYF

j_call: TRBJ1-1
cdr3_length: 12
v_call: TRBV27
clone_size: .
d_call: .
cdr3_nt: TGTGCCAGCAGTTCTCGCCGGGGGAGGGCTTTCTTT
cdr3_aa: CASSSRRGRAFF

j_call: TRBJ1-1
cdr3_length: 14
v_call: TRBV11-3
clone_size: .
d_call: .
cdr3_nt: TGTGCCAGCAGAAAAGACCCCACTCCAACTGAAGCTTTCTTT
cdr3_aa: CASRKDPTPTEAFF